What follows describes a single T cell receptor beta chain. Antigen specificity is unknown. Sequencing was performed with immunoSEQ multiplex PCR; in TCRdb, only in-frame clones are kept and a portion is missing. Of 15,000 or so clones detected, 75% to 95% appear once; the ten largest clones hold 20% to 25%. The record originates from a study of OX40 agonist ivuxolimab in advanced cancers. Whole-study context: Hepatocellular carcinoma, melanoma, renal cell or head and neck cancer affected the dose-escalation patients.

The CDR3 covers 13 residues. V dropped 6 bases and J dropped 6; count of bases not matched to a gene: 5. Per germline, CDR1 SGHTA and CDR2 FQGTGA. Anyone with autoimmune disease history or systemic immunosuppression was excluded. Overall study findings and caveats: Also present in some nonresponders was a low level of normalized T-cell clonal expansion.

This TCR was recovered from an adult with an advanced solid tumor such as melanoma, head and neck, liver or kidney cancer. V gene TRBV7-3 combines with J gene TRBJ1-1; 9 bases match TRBD1. Sequenced here: CD4+ or CD8+ T cells sorted from blood, sampled in a trial of the OX40 agonist ivuxolimab. CDR3 protein: CASRGQGGSEAFF. The CDR3 nucleotides read TGTGCCAGCAGGGGACAGGGAGGATCTGAAGCTTTCTTT.